These T cell receptor beta chains were read from a single sample in a study of regulatory T cells in long-lasting Graves disease. MiXCR was run by TCRdb on the multiplex PCR reads, yielding one entry per CDR3 protein. The profile shows about 420,000 distinct CDR3 sequences, roughly 17% of them singletons. The sample was also reused in another study, on T cells in Graves' hyperthyroidism and ophthalmopathy.

Sequencing used peripheral blood mononuclear cells (PBMCs), obtained at new diagnosis, from a patient treated with antithyroid drugs. These receptors were collected from a woman in her late teens or twenties with Graves disease. CDR3s leave out the opening cysteine and the closing phenylalanine or tryptophan. D genes are given only for firm matches.

V gene	J gene	D gene	CDR3 protein
TRBV29-1	TRBJ2-2	.	SVDGEGTGELF
TRBV18	TRBJ1-1	TRBD1	ASSPLGQGNTEAF
TRBV10-1	TRBJ2-7	TRBD2	ASTLEPGRG
TRBV12-3/TRBV12-4	TRBJ2-1	.	ASRPGVTYNEQF
TRBV5-6	TRBJ2-7	TRBD2	ASSFTSGSREQY
TRBV7-8	TRBJ2-7	.	ASSLAGTDSYEQY
TRBV5-1	TRBJ1-3	.	ASSPGLSDGNTIY
TRBV20-1	TRBJ2-1	.	SASQANRPYNEQF
TRBV6-1	TRBJ1-5	TRBD1	ASSEAWTGFQPQH
TRBV30	TRBJ1-1	.	AWSAQDGAF
TRBV10-3	TRBJ2-1	.	AISDMASSEQF
TRBV14	TRBJ1-1	.	ASSPFILNTEAF
TRBV27	TRBJ2-3	TRBD2	ASSHRLAGAADTQY
TRBV12-3/TRBV12-4	TRBJ1-2	.	ASSFGGSGYT
TRBV18	TRBJ2-7	TRBD2	ASSPLGLAYEQY
TRBV11-3	TRBJ2-1	TRBD2	ASSLGTGGGNEQF
TRBV6-1	TRBJ2-7	.	ASSGTSLYEQY
TRBV27	TRBJ2-7	.	ASKVSRGHEQY
TRBV20-1	TRBJ1-1	TRBD1	SARDFGQGNTEAF
TRBV20-1	TRBJ2-5	.	SARQLGGSETQY
TRBV12-3/TRBV12-4	TRBJ1-1	.	ASNPGHTNTEAF
TRBV28	TRBJ2-7	.	APRAYEQY
TRBV30	TRBJ2-1	TRBD2	AWSLTRTSGTYNEQF
TRBV20-1	TRBJ2-7	.	SAIPGPSYKQY
TRBV24-1	TRBJ2-1	TRBD2	ATSDRGLGSSGRAREQF
TRBV7-3	TRBJ2-1	TRBD2	ASSPQIAGEQF
TRBV11-2	TRBJ1-1	TRBD1	ASNPGGYGGTEAS